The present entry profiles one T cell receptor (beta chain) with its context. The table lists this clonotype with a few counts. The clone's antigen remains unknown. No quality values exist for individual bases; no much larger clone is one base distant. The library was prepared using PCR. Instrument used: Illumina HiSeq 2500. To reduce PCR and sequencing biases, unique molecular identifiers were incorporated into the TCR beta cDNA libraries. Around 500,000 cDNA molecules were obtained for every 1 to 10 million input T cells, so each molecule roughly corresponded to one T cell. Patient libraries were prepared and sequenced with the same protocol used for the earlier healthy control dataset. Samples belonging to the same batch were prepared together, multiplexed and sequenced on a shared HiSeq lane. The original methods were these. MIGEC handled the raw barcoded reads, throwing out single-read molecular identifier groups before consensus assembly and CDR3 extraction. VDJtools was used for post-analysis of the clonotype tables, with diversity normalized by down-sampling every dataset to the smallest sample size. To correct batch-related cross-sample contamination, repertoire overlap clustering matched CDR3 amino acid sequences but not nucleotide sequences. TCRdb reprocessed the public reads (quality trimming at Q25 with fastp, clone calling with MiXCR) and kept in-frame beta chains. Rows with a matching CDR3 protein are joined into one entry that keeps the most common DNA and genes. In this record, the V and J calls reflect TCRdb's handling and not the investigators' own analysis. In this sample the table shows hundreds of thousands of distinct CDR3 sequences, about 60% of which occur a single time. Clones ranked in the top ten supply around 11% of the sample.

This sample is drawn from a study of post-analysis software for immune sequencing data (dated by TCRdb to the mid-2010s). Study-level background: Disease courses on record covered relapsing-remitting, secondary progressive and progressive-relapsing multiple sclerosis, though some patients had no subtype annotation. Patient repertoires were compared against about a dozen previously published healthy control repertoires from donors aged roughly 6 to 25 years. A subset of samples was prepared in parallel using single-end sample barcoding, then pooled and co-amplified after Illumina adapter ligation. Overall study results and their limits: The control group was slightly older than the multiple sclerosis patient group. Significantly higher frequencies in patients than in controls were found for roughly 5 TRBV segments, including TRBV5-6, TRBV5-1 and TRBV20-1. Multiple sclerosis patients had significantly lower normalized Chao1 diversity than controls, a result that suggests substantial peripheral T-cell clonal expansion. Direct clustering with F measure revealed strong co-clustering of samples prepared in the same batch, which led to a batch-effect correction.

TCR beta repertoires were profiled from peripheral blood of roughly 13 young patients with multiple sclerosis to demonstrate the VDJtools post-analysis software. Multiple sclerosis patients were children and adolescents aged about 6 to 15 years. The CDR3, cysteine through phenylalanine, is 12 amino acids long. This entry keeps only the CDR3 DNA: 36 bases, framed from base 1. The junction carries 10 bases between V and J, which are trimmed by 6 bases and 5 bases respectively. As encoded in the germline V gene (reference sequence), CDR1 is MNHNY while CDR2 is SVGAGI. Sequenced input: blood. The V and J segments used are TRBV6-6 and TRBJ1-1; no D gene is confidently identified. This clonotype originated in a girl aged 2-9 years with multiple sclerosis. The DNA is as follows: TGTGCCAGCAGCCTTCTAAAGACTGAAGCTTTCTTT. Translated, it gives CASSLLKTEAFF.